This T cell receptor (beta chain) stems from a study of CD8+ T cells in alopecia areata. Overall study results and limits: For patients receiving tofacitinib, scalp clonality and expanded CD8+ clones among the top 100 significantly decreased. Greater clonality was observed in lesional scalp samples, especially alopecia totalis/universalis, versus normal scalp. Since there was just one nonresponder, nobody can yet say how baseline CD8+ expansion ties to response.

Comments on this clone: Its antigen remains unknown.

Treatment meaning: oral pan-JAK inhibitor, 5-10 mg twice daily. Punch biopsies of lesional scalp, plus peripheral blood, were taken from alopecia areata patients. cDNA reverse transcribed from extracted RNA served as the sequencing template. The protocol was immunoSEQ multiplex PCR, while the TCRdb copy is restricted to in-frame clones and leaves out a portion. Here the sample spans some 180,000 clones, roughly half being singletons. CDR3 length equals 14 residues. The germline CDR1 and CDR2 sequences are SGHNT and YYREEE (reference sequence). V lost 5 bases to trimming and J lost 7 bases; unmatched junction nucleotides: 8.

The origin of this receptor is a human donor with alopecia areata. V is TRBV5-4 and J is TRBJ2-2; 7 bases line up with TRBD2. Material: CD8+ T cells sorted from blood, obtained around week 54, from a patient treated with tofacitinib. The CDR3 spells CASSPGGGNGELFF. The CDR3 coding sequence is TGTGCCAGCAGTCCCGGGGGAGGGAACGGGGAGCTGTTTTTT.